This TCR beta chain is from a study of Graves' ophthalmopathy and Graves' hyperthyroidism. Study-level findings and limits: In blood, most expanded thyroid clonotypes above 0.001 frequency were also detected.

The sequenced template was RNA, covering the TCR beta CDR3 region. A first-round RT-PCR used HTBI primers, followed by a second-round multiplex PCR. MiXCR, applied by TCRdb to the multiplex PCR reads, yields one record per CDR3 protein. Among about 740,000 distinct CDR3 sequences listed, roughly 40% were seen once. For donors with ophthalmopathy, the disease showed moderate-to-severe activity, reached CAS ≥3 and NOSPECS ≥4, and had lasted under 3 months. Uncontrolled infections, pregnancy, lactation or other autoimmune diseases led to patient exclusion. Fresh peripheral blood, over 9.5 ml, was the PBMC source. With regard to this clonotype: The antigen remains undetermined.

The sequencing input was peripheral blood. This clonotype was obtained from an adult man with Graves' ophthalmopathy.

CDR3 amino acids: CASSLVRDRVYEQYF. CDR3 sequence (DNA): TGTGCCAGCAGCTTAGTCCGGGACAGAGTCTACGAGCAGTACTTC. This chain links TRBV11-1 with TRBJ2-7; 7 bases align to TRBD1. The CDR3 runs to 15 residues. The V gene's germline CDR1 is SGHAT and CDR2 FQDESV (reference sequence). Trimming removed 1 base from V and 3 bases from J; junction bases left unmatched: 6.